This T cell receptor (beta chain) was obtained from a study of response to subunit inactivated influenza vaccine. Regarding the study as a whole: The authors offered the suggestion that each seasonal influenza vaccination recruits few new T cells.

TCRdb redid the calling of the RT-PCR reads with MiXCR, one entry per CDR3 protein. This table has 590,000 or so distinct CDR3 sequences, less than 15% appearing once. J lost 4 bases, V lost 6 bases, and 14 bases had no gene match. This CDR3 region has 15 residues. CDR1 is DFQATT, CDR2 SNEGSKA, per germline (reference sequence). Concerning this clonotype itself: What it binds is not known.

The chain uses TRBV20-1 and TRBJ2-7; 8 nucleotides align to TRBD1. This specimen consisted of PBMCs from blood, obtained around 14 days before vaccination. The TCR comes from a middle-aged man who received an inactivated influenza vaccine. CDR3 coding DNA: TGCAGTGCAACCCCCCAGGACAGGGAAAGGTACGAGCAGTACTTC. Its translation: CSATPQDRERYEQYF.